By share of the sample, the clone carrying this T cell receptor (beta chain) is medium-sized. Each CDR3 protein is one row after TCRdb ran MiXCR on the 5' RACE reads. Here the sample spans about 13,000 distinct CDR3 sequences, about 22% being singletons. CDR1 is KGHDR and CDR2 is SFDVKD in the germline V gene. V dropped 8 bases and J dropped 9 bases, with 19 bases sitting between them. The CDR3 contains 14 residues. This TCR was sampled from a female donor with breast cancer. Sequences were obtained from naive CD4+ T cells sorted from blood. As for subset: naive CD4+ T cells, CD4+CD45RA+CD25-. This chain links TRBV24-1 with TRBJ1-5, with unresolved D. In nucleotides, the CDR3 is TGTGCCACCAAGGTGTCAATAAGACAACGGCCCCAGCATTTT. Translation: CATKVSIRQRPQHF.